Listed below are T cell receptor beta chains from one sample, sequenced in a study of cytomegalovirus exposure and HLA in healthy donors. Repertoires were generated with immunoSEQ multiplex PCR, while TCRdb's copy carries only in-frame clones and drops some. The sample shows 130,000 or so clones, around 85% of them seen only once. Specimen: PBMCs. The receptors here all came from a woman in her 30s in good health and CMV-seronegative. Each CDR3 is given with its conserved first and last residue. The D gene is left open where the match is weak. Clone size, where shown, is once, few, many, or a class for clones that have expanded.

v_call: TRBV6-5
d_call: -
j_call: TRBJ1-1
clone_size: -
cdr3_nt: TGTGCCAGCAGTTACTCGGGGGGGGACACTGAAGCTTTCTTT
cdr3_aa: CASSYSGGDTEAFF

v_call: TRBV9
d_call: -
j_call: TRBJ1-2
clone_size: -
cdr3_nt: TGTGCCAGCAGCGTAGGAGTCTCCTACACCTTC
cdr3_aa: CASSVGVSYTF

v_call: TRBV5-1
d_call: TRBD2
j_call: TRBJ2-3
clone_size: -
cdr3_nt: TGCGCCAGCAGCTTGACTAGCGGGGGGCTCACAGATACGCAGTATTTT
cdr3_aa: CASSLTSGGLTDTQYF

v_call: TRBV20-1
d_call: TRBD1
j_call: TRBJ2-7
clone_size: few
cdr3_nt: TGCAGTGCTAAAGGACAGGGAACGCAGTACTTC
cdr3_aa: CSAKGQGTQYF

v_call: TRBV7-9
d_call: -
j_call: TRBJ2-7
clone_size: -
cdr3_nt: TGTGCCAGCAGCGTCGGTGATGTTTACGAGCAGTACTTC
cdr3_aa: CASSVGDVYEQYF

v_call: TRBV30
d_call: TRBD2
j_call: TRBJ2-1
clone_size: -
cdr3_nt: TGTGCCTGGAGTCCCGGGACTAGCGTCCATGAGCAGTTCTTC
cdr3_aa: CAWSPGTSVHEQFF

v_call: TRBV21-1
d_call: -
j_call: TRBJ1-1
clone_size: -
cdr3_nt: TGTGCCAGCAGCAAATGGGAGGACTCCTTGGACACTGAAGCTTTCTTT
cdr3_aa: CASSKWEDSLDTEAFF

v_call: TRBV2
d_call: TRBD1
j_call: TRBJ2-7
clone_size: few
cdr3_nt: TGTGCCAGAGGGGGCACCTCCTACGAGCAGTACTTC
cdr3_aa: CARGGTSYEQYF

v_call: TRBV5-6
d_call: TRBD2
j_call: TRBJ2-1
clone_size: -
cdr3_nt: TGTGCCAGCAGCTCTCTAGCGGAGTATTACAATGAGCAGTTCTTC
cdr3_aa: CASSSLAEYYNEQFF

v_call: TRBV2
d_call: TRBD1
j_call: TRBJ1-5
clone_size: once
cdr3_nt: TGTGCCAGCAGGACAGACGGAGGGGGCTCTCAGCCCCAGCATTTT
cdr3_aa: CASRTDGGGSQPQHF

v_call: TRBV30
d_call: -
j_call: TRBJ2-7
clone_size: -
cdr3_nt: TGTGCCTGGAGTGTAAAGGGCGGGTCCTTCTACGAGCAGTACTTC
cdr3_aa: CAWSVKGGSFYEQYF

v_call: TRBV7-3
d_call: -
j_call: TRBJ1-2
clone_size: -
cdr3_nt: TGTGCCAGCACCTCTACAGAGGGCTATGGCTACACCTTC
cdr3_aa: CASTSTEGYGYTF

v_call: TRBV7-2
d_call: TRBD1
j_call: TRBJ2-5
clone_size: -
cdr3_nt: TGTGCCAGCAGCTTAGCGCAGGGGGCAGGGGAGCGAGAGACCCAGTACTTC
cdr3_aa: CASSLAQGAGERETQYF

v_call: TRBV6-6
d_call: -
j_call: TRBJ1-1
clone_size: -
cdr3_nt: TGTGCGATCCAGGGGCCCCCTTTTGAAGCTTTCTTT
cdr3_aa: CAIQGPPFEAFF

v_call: TRBV4-1
d_call: TRBD1
j_call: TRBJ2-7
clone_size: -
cdr3_nt: TGCGCCAGCAGCCGGCTTATCCGTGGGACAGGGGGCGTTGAGCAGTACTTC
cdr3_aa: CASSRLIRGTGGVEQYF

v_call: TRBV20-1
d_call: -
j_call: TRBJ1-4
clone_size: -
cdr3_nt: TGCAGTGCTAGCCTTAATGAAAAACTGTTTTTT
cdr3_aa: CSASLNEKLFF

v_call: TRBV7-2
d_call: TRBD1
j_call: TRBJ1-6
clone_size: -
cdr3_nt: TGTGCCAGCAGCGAGACAGGGTTCAATTCACCCCTCCACTTT
cdr3_aa: CASSETGFNSPLHF

v_call: TRBV10-3
d_call: TRBD2
j_call: TRBJ2-1
clone_size: -
cdr3_nt: TGTGCCATCAGCAACCAGGGACTAGCATACAATGAGCAGTTCTTC
cdr3_aa: CAISNQGLAYNEQFF

v_call: TRBV7-9
d_call: TRBD2
j_call: TRBJ2-1
clone_size: -
cdr3_nt: TGTGCCAGCAGCACCGGACTAGGCTCCTACAATGAGCAGTTCTTC
cdr3_aa: CASSTGLGSYNEQFF

v_call: TRBV2
d_call: TRBD1
j_call: TRBJ2-7
clone_size: -
cdr3_nt: TGTGCCAGCAGCGCCTTACAGGGGTCTATCTCCTACGAGCAGTACTTC
cdr3_aa: CASSALQGSISYEQYF

v_call: TRBV5-1
d_call: -
j_call: TRBJ1-3
clone_size: -
cdr3_nt: TGCGCCAGCAGCTCCCAACCGGGAACTGGAAACACCATATATTTT
cdr3_aa: CASSSQPGTGNTIYF

v_call: TRBV7-2
d_call: -
j_call: TRBJ2-3
clone_size: -
cdr3_nt: TGTGCCAGCCGGCCGACGGGGTTTGATACGCAGTATTTT
cdr3_aa: CASRPTGFDTQYF

v_call: TRBV29-1
d_call: -
j_call: TRBJ2-4
clone_size: -
cdr3_nt: TGCAGCGTTGAGCTCGGGACACCAAACATTCAGTACTTC
cdr3_aa: CSVELGTPNIQYF

v_call: TRBV5-1
d_call: TRBD1
j_call: TRBJ1-4
clone_size: -
cdr3_nt: TGCGCCAGCAGCTTGAATGGACAGGGCGTTGGCGAAAAACTGTTTTTT
cdr3_aa: CASSLNGQGVGEKLFF

v_call: TRBV11-2
d_call: -
j_call: TRBJ2-3
clone_size: -
cdr3_nt: TGTGCCAGCAGCTTAGGTCCCCGGGGGTATGGCACAGATACGCAGTATTTT
cdr3_aa: CASSLGPRGYGTDTQYF

v_call: TRBV14
d_call: TRBD1
j_call: TRBJ1-5
clone_size: -
cdr3_nt: TGTGCCAGCAGCCAAGGCCAGGGGGAAATGGGCAATCAGCCCCAGCATTTT
cdr3_aa: CASSQGQGEMGNQPQHF

v_call: TRBV6-5
d_call: TRBD1
j_call: TRBJ1-3
clone_size: -
cdr3_nt: TGTGCCAGCAGTTACTCCGGACAGGGGGAAAACACCATATATTTT
cdr3_aa: CASSYSGQGENTIYF

v_call: TRBV5-6
d_call: -
j_call: TRBJ2-5
clone_size: -
cdr3_nt: TGTGCCAGCAGCTTGGTCGGGGGGCTGGAGACCCAGTACTTC
cdr3_aa: CASSLVGGLETQYF

v_call: TRBV5-4
d_call: TRBD1
j_call: TRBJ1-1
clone_size: -
cdr3_nt: TGTGCCAGCGGACAGGGGATGAACACTGAAGCTTTCTTT
cdr3_aa: CASGQGMNTEAFF

v_call: TRBV7-9
d_call: -
j_call: TRBJ2-7
clone_size: -
cdr3_nt: TGTGCCAGCAGCTTAGACAACTACGAGCAGTACTTC
cdr3_aa: CASSLDNYEQYF

v_call: TRBV2
d_call: TRBD1
j_call: TRBJ1-2
clone_size: once
cdr3_nt: TGTGCCAGCAGCGGACAGGGGGGCAGCTATGGCTACACCTTC
cdr3_aa: CASSGQGGSYGYTF

v_call: TRBV9
d_call: -
j_call: TRBJ2-2
clone_size: -
cdr3_nt: TGTGCCAGCAGCGAAAGAGCCCAGGGATCGAACACCGGGGAGCTGTTTTTT
cdr3_aa: CASSERAQGSNTGELFF

v_call: TRBV5-4
d_call: TRBD1
j_call: TRBJ1-4
clone_size: -
cdr3_nt: TGTGCCAGCAGCGACGGGACAGGGAGACTGTTTTTT
cdr3_aa: CASSDGTGRLFF

v_call: TRBV9
d_call: TRBD1
j_call: TRBJ2-7
clone_size: once
cdr3_nt: TGTGCCAGCAGCGCCGATACAGGGGCGAAAGGTGGCGAGCAGTACTTC
cdr3_aa: CASSADTGAKGGEQYF

v_call: TRBV11-3
d_call: TRBD2
j_call: TRBJ2-2
clone_size: -
cdr3_nt: TGTGCCAGCAGCCTTAGCGGGGGGAAGAACACCGGGGAGCTGTTTTTT
cdr3_aa: CASSLSGGKNTGELFF

v_call: TRBV6-6
d_call: -
j_call: TRBJ2-7
clone_size: -
cdr3_nt: TGTGCCAGCAGTTACTCTGCAGGATTCTACGAGCAGTACTTC
cdr3_aa: CASSYSAGFYEQYF

v_call: TRBV5-1
d_call: TRBD1
j_call: TRBJ1-2
clone_size: -
cdr3_nt: TGCGCCAGCAGCTCGTCAGGGGGCTGGAGTGGCTACACCTTC
cdr3_aa: CASSSSGGWSGYTF

v_call: TRBV5-1
d_call: TRBD2
j_call: TRBJ2-5
clone_size: -
cdr3_nt: TGCGCCAGCAGCATTGGACTAGCCAGGGGCCAAGAGACCCAGTACTTC
cdr3_aa: CASSIGLARGQETQYF

v_call: TRBV19
d_call: TRBD2
j_call: TRBJ2-1
clone_size: -
cdr3_nt: TGTGCCAGTTCTTTAACTAGCGGGGGGGCCGGGTCCTACAATGAGCAGTTCTTC
cdr3_aa: CASSLTSGGAGSYNEQFF

v_call: TRBV27
d_call: TRBD1
j_call: TRBJ1-2
clone_size: few
cdr3_nt: TGTGCCAGCAGTCCCCGGACAGGGGAGGGCGGCTACACCTTC
cdr3_aa: CASSPRTGEGGYTF

v_call: TRBV4-1
d_call: TRBD2
j_call: TRBJ2-1
clone_size: few
cdr3_nt: TGCGCCAGCAGCCAACTAGCGGGCCACAATGAGCAGTTCTTC
cdr3_aa: CASSQLAGHNEQFF

v_call: TRBV6-5
d_call: TRBD1
j_call: TRBJ1-4
clone_size: -
cdr3_nt: TGTGCCAGCAGTTACTCGCAGGGGGGTGCTAATGAAAAACTGTTTTTT
cdr3_aa: CASSYSQGGANEKLFF

v_call: TRBV14
d_call: TRBD1
j_call: TRBJ2-2
clone_size: -
cdr3_nt: TGTGCCAGCAGCGCGGGACAGGGGTTCGCCGGGGAGCTGTTTTTT
cdr3_aa: CASSAGQGFAGELFF

v_call: TRBV13
d_call: TRBD1
j_call: TRBJ1-6
clone_size: -
cdr3_nt: TGTGCCAGCAGCTTCTGGGACAGGTCGTCACCCCTCCACTTT
cdr3_aa: CASSFWDRSSPLHF

v_call: TRBV6-1
d_call: TRBD1
j_call: TRBJ1-2
clone_size: -
cdr3_nt: TGTGCCAGCAGTGCACAGGGGAACTATGGCTACACCTTC
cdr3_aa: CASSAQGNYGYTF

v_call: TRBV29-1
d_call: -
j_call: TRBJ1-5
clone_size: -
cdr3_nt: TGCAGCGTTGGAGGGAGCAATCAGCCCCAGCATTTT
cdr3_aa: CSVGGSNQPQHF

v_call: TRBV2
d_call: -
j_call: TRBJ1-2
clone_size: -
cdr3_nt: TGTGCCAGCAGACGGGGACTCCCCGGCTACACCTTC
cdr3_aa: CASRRGLPGYTF

v_call: TRBV7-9
d_call: -
j_call: TRBJ2-7
clone_size: once
cdr3_nt: TGTGCCAGCAGCTTAGGGCAGGGAGGCTACGAGCAGTACTTC
cdr3_aa: CASSLGQGGYEQYF

v_call: TRBV11-3
d_call: -
j_call: TRBJ1-1
clone_size: -
cdr3_nt: TGTGCCAGCAGCTTAGCCAACGACCACAGGGCTTTCTTT
cdr3_aa: CASSLANDHRAFF

v_call: TRBV7-2
d_call: TRBD2
j_call: TRBJ2-1
clone_size: -
cdr3_nt: TGTGCCAGCAGCTTTACAGCGGGGGCCTACAATGAGCAGTTCTTC
cdr3_aa: CASSFTAGAYNEQFF

v_call: TRBV21-1
d_call: -
j_call: TRBJ1-6
clone_size: few
cdr3_nt: TGTGCCAGCCGGACAGGGGGGCCCCTCAATTCACCCCTCCACTTT
cdr3_aa: CASRTGGPLNSPLHF

v_call: TRBV7-9
d_call: -
j_call: TRBJ2-7
clone_size: -
cdr3_nt: TGTGCCAGCAGCTTAACGGGCCTAGCACCCTACGAGCAGTACTTC
cdr3_aa: CASSLTGLAPYEQYF

v_call: TRBV6-1
d_call: -
j_call: TRBJ2-1
clone_size: -
cdr3_nt: TGTGCCAGCAGATCAGGGCAGGGGCAAGGTGAGCAGTTCTTC
cdr3_aa: CASRSGQGQGEQFF

v_call: TRBV7-8
d_call: -
j_call: TRBJ1-3
clone_size: -
cdr3_nt: TGTGCCAGCAGCTTAGACCAGCGGACAAACACCATATATTTT
cdr3_aa: CASSLDQRTNTIYF

v_call: TRBV6-1
d_call: -
j_call: TRBJ2-3
clone_size: -
cdr3_nt: TGTGCCAGCAGCGGCGAGCGGACAGATACGCAGTATTTT
cdr3_aa: CASSGERTDTQYF